This T cell receptor beta chain was documented in a study of blood T cell repertoires in COVID-19. Looking at the study overall: Italy, Spain and the United States were the sources of the convalescent and acute COVID-19 samples. T cells, B-cell-depleted T cells, or PBMCs provided the cDNA or gDNA that served as material.

The CDR3 loop spans 14 amino acids. The germline CDR1 and CDR2 sequences are DFQATT and SNEGSKA (reference sequence). V lost 3 bases, J lost 4 bases, and 13 bases lay in between. Per the authors' pipeline: It was from reference gene primer amplification that nucleated cell counts were estimated. The table came from immunoSEQ multiplex PCR; TCRdb's copy has only in-frame clones and leaves some out. The D gene and trimming were derived from the DNA, and the V and J assignments and clone size from that table. The data hold 130,000 or so clones, with around 85% observed a single time. What was sequenced was peripheral blood. The clonotype was recovered from a human donor in a cohort sampled during active COVID-19. This chain joins TRBV20-1 and TRBJ1-5; a weak D match, TRBD1 (6 bases). The CDR3 spells CSASPDRFNQPQHF. CDR3 DNA: TGCAGTGCTAGTCCTGACAGGTTTAATCAGCCCCAGCATTTT.